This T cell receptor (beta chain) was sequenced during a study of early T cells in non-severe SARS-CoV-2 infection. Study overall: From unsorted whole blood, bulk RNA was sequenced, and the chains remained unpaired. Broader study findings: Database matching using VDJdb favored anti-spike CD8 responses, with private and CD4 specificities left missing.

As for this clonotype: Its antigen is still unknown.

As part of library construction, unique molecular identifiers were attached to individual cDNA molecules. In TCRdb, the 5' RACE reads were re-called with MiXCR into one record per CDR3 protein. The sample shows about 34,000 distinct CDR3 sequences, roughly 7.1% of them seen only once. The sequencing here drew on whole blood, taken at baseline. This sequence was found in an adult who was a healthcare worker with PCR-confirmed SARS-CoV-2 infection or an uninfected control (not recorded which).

The DNA of the CDR3 is TGTGCCAGCAGTTTGGGGGGGCTAGCGAATGAGCAGTTCTTC. This translates into CASSLGGLANEQFF. V usage is TRBV28 and J usage is TRBJ2-1; tentative D call: TRBD2 (7 bases). Germline CDR1 MDHEN, CDR2 SYDVKM. There are 14 residues in the CDR3. V was pared by 3 bases and J by 7 bases, with 13 bases between.